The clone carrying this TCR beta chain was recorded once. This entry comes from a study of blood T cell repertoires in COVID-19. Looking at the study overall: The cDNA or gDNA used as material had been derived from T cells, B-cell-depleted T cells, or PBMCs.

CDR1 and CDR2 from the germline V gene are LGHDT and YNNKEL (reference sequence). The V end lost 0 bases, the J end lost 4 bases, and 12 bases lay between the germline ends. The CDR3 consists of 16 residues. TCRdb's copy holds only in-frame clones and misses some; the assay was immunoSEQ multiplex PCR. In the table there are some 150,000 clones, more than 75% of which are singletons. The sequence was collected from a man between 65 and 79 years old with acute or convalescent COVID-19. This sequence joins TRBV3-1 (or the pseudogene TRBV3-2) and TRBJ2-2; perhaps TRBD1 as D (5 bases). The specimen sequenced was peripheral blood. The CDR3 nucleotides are TGTGCCAGCAGCCAAGATCGTGGGGCGGTCACCGGGGAGCTGTTTTTT. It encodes CASSQDRGAVTGELFF.